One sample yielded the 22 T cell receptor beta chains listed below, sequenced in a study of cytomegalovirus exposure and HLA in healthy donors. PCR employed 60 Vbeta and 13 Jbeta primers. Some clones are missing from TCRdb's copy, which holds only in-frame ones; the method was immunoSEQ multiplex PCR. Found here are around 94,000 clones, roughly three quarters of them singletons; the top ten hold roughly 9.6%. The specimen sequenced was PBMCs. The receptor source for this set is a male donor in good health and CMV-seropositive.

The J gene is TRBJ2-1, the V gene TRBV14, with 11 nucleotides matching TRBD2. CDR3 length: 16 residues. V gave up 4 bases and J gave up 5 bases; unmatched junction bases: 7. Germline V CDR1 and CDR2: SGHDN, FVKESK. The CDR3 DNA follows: TGTGCCAGCAGCCGCCATGGGACTAGCGGAAACAATGAGCAGTTCTTC. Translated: CASSRHGTSGNNEQFF.

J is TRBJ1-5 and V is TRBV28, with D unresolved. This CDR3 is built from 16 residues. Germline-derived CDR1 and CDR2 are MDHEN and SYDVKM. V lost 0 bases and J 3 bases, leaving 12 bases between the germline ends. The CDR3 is CASSLWGRMTNQPQHF. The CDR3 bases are TGTGCCAGCAGTTTATGGGGCAGGATGACCAATCAGCCCCAGCATTTT.

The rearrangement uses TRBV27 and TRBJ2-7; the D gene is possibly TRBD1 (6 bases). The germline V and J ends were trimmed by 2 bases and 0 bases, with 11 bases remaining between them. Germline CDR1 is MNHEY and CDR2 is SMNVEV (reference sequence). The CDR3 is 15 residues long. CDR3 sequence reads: CASSLTGRTSYEQYF. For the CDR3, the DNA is TGTGCCAGCAGTTTAACAGGGCGTACCTCCTACGAGCAGTACTTC.

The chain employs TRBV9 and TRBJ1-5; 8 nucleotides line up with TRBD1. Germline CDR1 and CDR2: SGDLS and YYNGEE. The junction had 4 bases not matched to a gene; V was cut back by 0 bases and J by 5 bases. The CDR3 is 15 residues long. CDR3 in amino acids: CASSVGGTGDQPQHF. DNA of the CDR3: TGTGCCAGCAGCGTAGGTGGGACAGGCGATCAGCCCCAGCATTTT.

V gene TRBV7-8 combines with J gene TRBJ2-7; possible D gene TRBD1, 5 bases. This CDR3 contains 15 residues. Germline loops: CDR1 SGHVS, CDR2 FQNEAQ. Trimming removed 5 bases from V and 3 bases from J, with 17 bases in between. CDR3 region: CASSQDSYRFYEQYF. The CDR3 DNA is TGTGCCAGCAGCCAAGACAGTTATAGATTCTACGAGCAGTACTTC.

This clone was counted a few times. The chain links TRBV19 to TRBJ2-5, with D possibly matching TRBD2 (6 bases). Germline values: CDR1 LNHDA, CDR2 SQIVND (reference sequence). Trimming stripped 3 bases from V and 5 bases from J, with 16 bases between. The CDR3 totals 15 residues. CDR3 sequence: CASSIGEEGRETQYF. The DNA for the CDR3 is TGTGCCAGTAGTATTGGCGAGGAGGGTAGGGAGACCCAGTACTTC.

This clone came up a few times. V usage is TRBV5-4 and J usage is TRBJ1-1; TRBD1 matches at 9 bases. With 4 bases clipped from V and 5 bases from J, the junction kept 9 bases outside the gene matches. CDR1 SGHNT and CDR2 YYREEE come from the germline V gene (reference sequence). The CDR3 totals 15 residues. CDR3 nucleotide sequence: TGTGCCAGCAGCCCGGGAGGGACAGGGATAACTGAAGCTTTCTTT. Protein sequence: CASSPGGTGITEAFF.

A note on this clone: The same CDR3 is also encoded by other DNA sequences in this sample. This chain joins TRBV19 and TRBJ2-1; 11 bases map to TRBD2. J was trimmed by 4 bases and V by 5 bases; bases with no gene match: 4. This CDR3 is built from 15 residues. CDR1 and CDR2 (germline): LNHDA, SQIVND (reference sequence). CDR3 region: CASSPTSGSYNEQFF. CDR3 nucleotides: TGTGCCAGTAGTCCCACTAGCGGGAGTTACAATGAGCAGTTCTTC.

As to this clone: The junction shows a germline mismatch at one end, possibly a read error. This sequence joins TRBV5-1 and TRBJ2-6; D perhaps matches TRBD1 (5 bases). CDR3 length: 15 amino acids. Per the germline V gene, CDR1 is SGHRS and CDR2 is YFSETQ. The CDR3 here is CASSLGDSGANGLTF. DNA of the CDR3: TGCGCCAGCAGCTTGGGTGACTCTGGGGCCAACGGCCTGACTTTC.

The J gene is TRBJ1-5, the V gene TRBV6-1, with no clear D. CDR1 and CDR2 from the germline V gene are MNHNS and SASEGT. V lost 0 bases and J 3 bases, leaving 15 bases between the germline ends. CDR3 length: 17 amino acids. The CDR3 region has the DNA TGTGCCAGCAGTGAAGCTGGGCCCCCCCAGTTCAATCAGCCCCAGCATTTT. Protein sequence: CASSEAGPPQFNQPQHF.

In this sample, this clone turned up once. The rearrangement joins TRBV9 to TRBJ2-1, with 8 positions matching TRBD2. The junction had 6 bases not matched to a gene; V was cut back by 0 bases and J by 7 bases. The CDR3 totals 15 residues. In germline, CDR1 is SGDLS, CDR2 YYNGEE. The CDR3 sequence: CASSVEGTRGNEQFF. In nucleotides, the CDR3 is TGTGCCAGCAGCGTAGAAGGGACTAGAGGTAATGAGCAGTTCTTC. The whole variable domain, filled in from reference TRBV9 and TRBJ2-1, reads DSGVTQTPKHLITATGQRVTLRCSPRSGDLSVYWYQQSLDQGLQFLIQYYNGEERAKGNILERFSAQQFPDLHSELNLSSLELGDSALYFCASSVEGTRGNEQFFGPGTRLTVL.

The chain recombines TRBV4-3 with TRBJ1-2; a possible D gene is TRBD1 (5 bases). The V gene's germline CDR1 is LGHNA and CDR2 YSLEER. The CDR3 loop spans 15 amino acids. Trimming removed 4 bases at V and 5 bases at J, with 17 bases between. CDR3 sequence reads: CASSPVAQTAYGYTF. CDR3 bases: TGCGCCAGCAGCCCTGTCGCCCAGACAGCTTATGGCTACACCTTC.

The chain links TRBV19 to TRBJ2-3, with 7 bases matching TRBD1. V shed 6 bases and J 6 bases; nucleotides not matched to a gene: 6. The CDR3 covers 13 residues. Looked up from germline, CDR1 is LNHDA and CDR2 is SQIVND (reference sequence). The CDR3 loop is CASRAGGRDTQYF. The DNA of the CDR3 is TGTGCCAGTAGGGCAGGGGGAAGGGATACGCAGTATTTT.

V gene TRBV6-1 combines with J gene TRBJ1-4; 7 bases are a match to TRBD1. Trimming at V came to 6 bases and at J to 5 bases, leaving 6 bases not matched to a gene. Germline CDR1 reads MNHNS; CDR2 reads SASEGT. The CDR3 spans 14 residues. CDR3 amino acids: CASSGDRSNEKLFF. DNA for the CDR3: TGTGCCAGCAGCGGGGACAGAAGCAATGAAAAACTGTTTTTT.

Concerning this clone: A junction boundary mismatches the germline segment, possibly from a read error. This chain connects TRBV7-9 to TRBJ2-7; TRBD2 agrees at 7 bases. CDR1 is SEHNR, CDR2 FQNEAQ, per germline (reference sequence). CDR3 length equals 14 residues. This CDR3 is CSSSQRGLENEQYF. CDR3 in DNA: TGTTCCAGCAGCCAAAGAGGACTAGAGAACGAGCAGTACTTC. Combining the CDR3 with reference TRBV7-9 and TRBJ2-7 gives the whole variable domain DTGVSQNPRHKITKRGQNVTFRCDPISEHNRLYWYRQTLGQGPEFLTYFQNEAQLEKSRLLSDRFSAERPKGSFSTLEIQRTEQGDSAMYLCSSSQRGLENEQYFGPGTRLTVT.

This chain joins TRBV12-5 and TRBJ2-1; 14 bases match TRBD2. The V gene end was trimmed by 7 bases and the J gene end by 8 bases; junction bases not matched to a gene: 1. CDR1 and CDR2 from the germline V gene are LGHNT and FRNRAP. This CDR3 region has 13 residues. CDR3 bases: TGTGCTAGTGCGGGACTAGCGGGAGATGAGCAGTTCTTC. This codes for CASAGLAGDEQFF.

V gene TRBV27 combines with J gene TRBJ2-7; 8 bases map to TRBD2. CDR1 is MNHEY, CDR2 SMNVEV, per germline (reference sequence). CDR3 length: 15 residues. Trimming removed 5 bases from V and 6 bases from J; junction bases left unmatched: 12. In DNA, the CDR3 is TGTGCCAGCAGTCCCCTTTCGGGAGGGCCTTTCGAGCAGTACTTC. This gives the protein CASSPLSGGPFEQYF.

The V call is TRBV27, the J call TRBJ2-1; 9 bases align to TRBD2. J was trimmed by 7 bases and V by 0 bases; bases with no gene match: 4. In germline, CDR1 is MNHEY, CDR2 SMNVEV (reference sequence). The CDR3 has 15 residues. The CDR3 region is CASSLSVAGANEQFF. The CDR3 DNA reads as TGTGCCAGCAGTTTATCGGTAGCGGGAGCAAATGAGCAGTTCTTC.

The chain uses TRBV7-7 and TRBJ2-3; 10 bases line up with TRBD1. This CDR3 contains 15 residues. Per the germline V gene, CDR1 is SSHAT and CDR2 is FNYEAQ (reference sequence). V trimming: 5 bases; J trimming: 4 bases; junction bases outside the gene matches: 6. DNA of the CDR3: TGTGCCAGCAGCATGGGGACAGGGGCAGCAGATACGCAGTATTTT. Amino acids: CASSMGTGAADTQYF.

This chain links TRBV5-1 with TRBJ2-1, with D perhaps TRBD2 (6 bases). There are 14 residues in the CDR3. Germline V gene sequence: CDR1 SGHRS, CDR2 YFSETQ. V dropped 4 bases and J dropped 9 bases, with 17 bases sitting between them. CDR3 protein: CASSPREKSGEQFF. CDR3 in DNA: TGCGCCAGCAGCCCCCGGGAGAAAAGCGGTGAGCAGTTCTTC.

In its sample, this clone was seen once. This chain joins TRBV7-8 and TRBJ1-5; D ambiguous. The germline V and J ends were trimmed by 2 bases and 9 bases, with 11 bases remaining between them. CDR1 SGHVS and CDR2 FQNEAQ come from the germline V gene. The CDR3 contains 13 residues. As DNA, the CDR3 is TGTGCCAGCAGCTTAAATCGCGGAGGGCCCCAGCATTTT. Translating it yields CASSLNRGGPQHF.

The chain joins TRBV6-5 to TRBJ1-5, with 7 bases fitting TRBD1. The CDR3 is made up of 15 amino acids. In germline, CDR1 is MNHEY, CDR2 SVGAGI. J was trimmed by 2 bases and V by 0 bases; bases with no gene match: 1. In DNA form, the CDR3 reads TGTGCCAGCAGTTACTCCGGGACAGGCAATCAGCCCCAGCATTTT. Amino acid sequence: CASSYSGTGNQPQHF.